The rows below give T cell receptor beta chains drawn from one sample of a study of T cell responses to AZD1222 COVID-19 vaccine. Profiling relied on immunoSEQ multiplex PCR, and the TCRdb table lists in-frame clones only, not all of them. The sample lists approximately 140,000 clones, 91% occurring once. This sample comprised peripheral blood, obtained 28 days after the second dose of the MenACWY control vaccine. The receptors stem from an adult who received the MenACWY meningococcal vaccine as a control. Both conserved end residues are part of each CDR3. Each record gives: D gene, V gene, J gene, clone size, CDR3 DNA, CDR3 protein. D genes are given only for firm matches. The size field is filled for only some rows; it gives once, few, many or a size class.

-	TRBV20-1	TRBJ2-7	-	TGCAGTGCTAGTGGGGGAATTAACTACGAGCAGTACTTC	CSASGGINYEQYF
TRBD1	TRBV18	TRBJ2-5	-	TGTGCCAGCTCCATTTCGGGACAGGGAGGAGAGACCCAGTACTTC	CASSISGQGGETQYF
-	TRBV7-2	TRBJ1-1	-	TGTGCCAGCAGTCTCAGGACAGAAGTAAGTGAAGCTTTCTTT	CASSLRTEVSEAFF
TRBD1	TRBV24-1	TRBJ1-4	-	TGTGCCACCAGTGACACCGGGACAGGGTTGGAAAAACTGTTTTTT	CATSDTGTGLEKLFF
TRBD1	TRBV28	TRBJ1-1	once	TGTGCCACCGTGACAGGGGAAAGTGAAGCTTTCTTT	CATVTGESEAFF
-	TRBV28	TRBJ2-6	-	TGTGCCAGCAGTTTAATGGCGGGGTTATCTGGGGCCAACGTCCTGACTTTC	CASSLMAGLSGANVLTF
-	TRBV28	TRBJ1-5	-	TGTGCCAGCAGTTTAGTCAGTCAGCCCCAGCATTTT	CASSLVSQPQHF
TRBD1	TRBV18	TRBJ1-1	-	TGTGCCAGCTCACGGACAGGGGGCACTGAAGCTTTCTTT	CASSRTGGTEAFF
-	TRBV11-2	TRBJ2-7	-	TGTGCCAGCAGCTTAGCACCGGGGGCCCACGAGCAGTACTTC	CASSLAPGAHEQYF
-	TRBV28	TRBJ1-4	-	TGTGCCAGCAGTTTAGCTGACAGGCCCTTGGAAAAACTGTTTTTT	CASSLADRPLEKLFF
-	TRBV7-8	TRBJ2-3	-	TGTGCCAGCAGCCCAGCGCCAGCGGATACGCAGTATTTT	CASSPAPADTQYF
-	TRBV2	TRBJ1-1	-	TGTGCCAGCAGTGAAGCGCTTAGAGCCCCAGTTGGGACTGAAGCTTTCTTT	CASSEALRAPVGTEAFF
-	TRBV2	TRBJ1-1	-	TGTGCCAGCCAGACCAGAAACACTGAAGCTTTCTTT	CASQTRNTEAFF
TRBD2	TRBV10-3	TRBJ2-1	-	TGTGCCATCGGGGGTGTAGCGGGAGGGGACAATGAGCAGTTCTTC	CAIGGVAGGDNEQFF
TRBD1	TRBV9	TRBJ2-6	-	TGTGCCAGCAGCGTGGCCGACAGGGATATTTCTGGGGCCAACGTCCTGACTTTC	CASSVADRDISGANVLTF
-	TRBV3-1/TRBV3-2	TRBJ1-2	-	TGTGCCAGCAGCCAGTGGAAGGGATATGGCTACACCTTC	CASSQWKGYGYTF
TRBD2	TRBV7-9	TRBJ2-1	-	TGTGCCAGCAGCTTAGCTTCGACTAGCCTTACCTACAATGAGCAGTTCTTC	CASSLASTSLTYNEQFF
TRBD1	TRBV15	TRBJ1-1	-	TGTGCCACCAGCAGAGCGACAGGGGGCACTGAAGCTTTCTTT	CATSRATGGTEAFF
-	TRBV19	TRBJ1-1	-	TGTGCCAGTATGGAGGGGAAAAGGACTGAAGCTTTCTTT	CASMEGKRTEAFF
-	TRBV12-3/TRBV12-4	TRBJ1-6	-	TGTGCCAGCAGCCTAGATACGAATTCACCCCTCCACTTT	CASSLDTNSPLHF
TRBD2	TRBV27	TRBJ2-7	-	TGTGCCAGCAGTTCCCGGGACTACCGCTCCTACGAGCAGTACTTC	CASSSRDYRSYEQYF
-	TRBV5-1	TRBJ1-1	-	TGCGCCAGCAGCTTGCAGGCCACGGTTACTGAAGCTTTCTTT	CASSLQATVTEAFF
TRBD1	TRBV6-1	TRBJ2-1	-	TGTGCCAGCAGTTGGGGACAGGGGGGAAATGAGCAGTTCTTC	CASSWGQGGNEQFF
-	TRBV6-5	TRBJ2-7	-	TGTGCCAGCAGCCGAACCGGGACGGGTTCCTACGAGCAGTACTTC	CASSRTGTGSYEQYF
-	TRBV6-5	TRBJ1-3	-	TGTGCCACTGGCAGGGGTTCCGAGTCTGGAAACACCATATATTTT	CATGRGSESGNTIYF
TRBD1	TRBV4-1	TRBJ2-7	-	TGCGCCAGCAGCCTAATTCAGCTCAGGGGGCGGCCCGAGCAGTACTTC	CASSLIQLRGRPEQYF
-	TRBV18	TRBJ2-1	-	TGTGCCAGCTCACCAATGGGGCTAGTCGGCAATGAGCAGTTCTTC	CASSPMGLVGNEQFF
TRBD1	TRBV5-1	TRBJ1-1	-	TGCGCCAGCAGCTTGGAGGACAGGGCTGCTTTCTTT	CASSLEDRAAFF
-	TRBV6-2/TRBV6-3	TRBJ1-2	-	TGTGCCAGCAGTTTTTGGGGAGGAAAAGTTGGCTACACCTTC	CASSFWGGKVGYTF
-	TRBV10-3	TRBJ2-1	-	TGTGCCATCAGTTACGGATCATTTAACAATGAGCAGTTCTTC	CAISYGSFNNEQFF
-	TRBV15	TRBJ1-5	-	TGTGCCACCAGCAGATCCAGGAGTCAATATAGCAATCAGCCCCAGCATTTT	CATSRSRSQYSNQPQHF
TRBD2	TRBV29-1	TRBJ2-5	-	TGCAGCGTTGACTGGGTCGGGGGGGAGACCCAGTACTTC	CSVDWVGGETQYF
-	TRBV2	TRBJ2-3	-	TGTGCCAGCAGTGAAGGGCAGTTTAGCACAGATACGCAGTATTTT	CASSEGQFSTDTQYF
-	TRBV18	TRBJ2-7	-	TGTGCCAGCTCACCACCAGGGGCTATCTACGAGCAGTACTTC	CASSPPGAIYEQYF
-	TRBV18	TRBJ1-1	-	TGTGCCAGCTTCCCCCAGGCCTACACTGAAGCTTTCTTT	CASFPQAYTEAFF
TRBD1	TRBV25-1	TRBJ1-1	-	TGTGCCAGCAGTTGGGGGGGGACAGGAGCCGCGAACACTGAAGCTTTCTTT	CASSWGGTGAANTEAFF
TRBD1	TRBV30	TRBJ1-2	-	TGTGCCTGGAGCCCCAGGGGGTTTTCCTATGGCTACACCTTC	CAWSPRGFSYGYTF
-	TRBV4-2	TRBJ2-1	-	TGTGCCAGCAGCCTCGGCGGAGGGAACAATGAGCAGTTCTTC	CASSLGGGNNEQFF
TRBD2	TRBV27	TRBJ2-7	-	TGTGCCAGCAGTTCCAAACGACTAGCGGGGATATACGAGGAGCAGTACTTC	CASSSKRLAGIYEEQYF
-	TRBV3-1/TRBV3-2	TRBJ2-7	-	TGTGCCAGCAGCCGTAACCACGAGCAGTACTTC	CASSRNHEQYF
-	TRBV19	TRBJ1-1	-	TGTGCCAGTGGCGAGGGTGAAGCTTTCTTT	CASGEGEAFF
-	TRBV9	TRBJ1-6	-	TGTGCCAGCAGCGCCGTGGGGGATAGTAATTCACCCCTCCACTTT	CASSAVGDSNSPLHF
TRBD2	TRBV5-6	TRBJ2-1	once	TGTGCCAGCAGCATACCTTTAACGAGTGCGGGAGTAGATAATGAGCAGTTCTTC	CASSIPLTSAGVDNEQFF
TRBD1	TRBV19	TRBJ1-2	-	TGTGCCAGTAGTATAGAAGGGGACAGGAGAGAGGCTAACTATGGCTACACCTTC	CASSIEGDRREANYGYTF
TRBD1	TRBV28	TRBJ1-2	-	TGTGCCAGCAGTCAGGGACAGGGGACGTATGGCTACACCTTC	CASSQGQGTYGYTF
TRBD1	TRBV28	TRBJ1-2	-	TGTGCCAGCAGTTTACCATCCCAAGGACAGGAAGCCTATGGCTACACCTTC	CASSLPSQGQEAYGYTF